These T cell receptor beta chains were read from a single sample in a study of shared clonotypes between healthy human individuals. Assay used: immunoSEQ multiplex PCR; TCRdb lists only in-frame clones, some missing. The sample carries about 1 million clones, under 80% recorded once. The sequenced sample consisted of memory CD4+ T cells sorted from blood. The origin of the receptors is a man aged 18 to 29 in good health. The CDR3 runs from the conserved cysteine through the conserved F or W.

CASSPRVGANTEAFF,TRBV7-9
CASSLVLGTGKAGYTF,TRBV28
CASSLVMAGTGELFF,TRBV7-2
CASSLGVVIGYTF,TRBV5-5
CASSRDGGSGNTIYF,TRBV7-9
CASSPQGTRSYNEQFF,TRBV19
CASSRQGATEAFF,TRBV5-6
CASRDALGSSNQPQHF,TRBV2
CASSPRTRDNEQFF,TRBV5-4
CASSFGQNSPLHF,TRBV7-3
CASSYSTTRTEAFF,TRBV6-5
CAPWGGQGAKNEQFF,TRBV4-3
CASSLGDMRSSYNSPLHF,TRBV5-1
CASSHSPSSYNEQFF,TRBV4-1
CASSPRVRNEQFF,TRBV18
CASSIEGKAGNTIYF,TRBV19
CASSHLTAGSETQYF,TRBV28
CASSSQGADYGYTF,TRBV28
CASSFEGVGTEAFF,TRBV5-4
CASSEQKNYGYTF,TRBV10-1
CASSLEGDRSNEQYF,TRBV5-1
CASSEDRGISYEQYF,TRBV2
CASSPDRGWTNEKLFF,TRBV7-9
CASSQEPHQPQHF,TRBV4-1
CAISGAGGFHEQFF,TRBV10-3
CASKGLAETQYF,TRBV2
CASSPLGQGYNEQFF,TRBV28
CASRPYSGRQYF,TRBV6-5
CAISGTANTNEKLFF,TRBV10-3
CASSPALDRVYGYTF,TRBV18
CASSRDRGSYNEQFF,TRBV2
CASRGWTGTGNQPQHF,TRBV6-6
CAWSVQISYNSPLHF,TRBV30
CASSVDGATAYEQYF,TRBV9
CASSPGGAGNTIYF,TRBV5-1
CASSLDGTSTDTQYF,TRBV5-1
CASSQPRQGVRYGYTF,TRBV4-1
CASSSINKAYGQYF,TRBV27